This entry features one TCR beta chain sequence. These data originate in a study of blood T cell repertoires in COVID-19. The germline gives CDR1 SGHAT, CDR2 FQNNGV. The CDR3 spans 13 residues. Germline trimming cut 5 bases from V and 14 bases from J; bases unmatched to any gene: 9. In the authors' methods: Using reference gene primer amplification, nucleated cell counts were estimated. Using immunoSEQ multiplex PCR, the repertoire was profiled, and TCRdb retains in-frame clones only, with some absent. For V, J and clone size, that table is used; D and trimming come from the DNA. This table has 80,000 to 95,000 clones, about 87% appearing once.

This TCR came from a human donor in a cohort sampled during active COVID-19. The sequencing input was peripheral blood. The chain has TRBV11-2 and TRBJ2-4; TRBD1 agrees at 10 bases. CDR3 region: CASSRTSGTGEYF. CDR3 nucleotides: TGTGCCAGCAGCAGGACCTCCGGGACAGGGGAGTACTTC.